The 10 T cell receptor beta chains given below trace back to one sample, sequenced in a study of shared clonotypes between healthy human individuals. TCRdb's table, derived via immunoSEQ multiplex PCR, lists solely in-frame clones and lacks some. The table records about a million clones, roughly 77% of them present only once. Material for sequencing was memory CD4+ T cells from PBMCs. Subset defined: CD45RA-negative fraction. All receptors come from a man younger than 35 in good health. Some clones in this sample may be carry-over from other donors' samples.

V gene TRBV25-1 combines with J gene TRBJ1-2; D unclear. The V gene lost 4 bases and the J gene lost 8 bases, with 11 bases spanning the gap. CDR1 MGHDK and CDR2 SYGVNS come from the germline V gene. CDR3 length: 12 residues. This CDR3 is CASSAYGRGYTF. The CDR3 DNA reads TGTGCCAGCAGTGCGTACGGCAGAGGCTACACCTTC.

V gene TRBV7-9 combines with J gene TRBJ1-1, with 7 nucleotides matching TRBD1. The CDR3 covers 16 residues. Germline V lookup: CDR1 SEHNR, CDR2 FQNEAQ (reference sequence). The ends lost 0 bases at V and 2 bases at J; junction bases unmatched: 6. The CDR3: CASSLANRGRNTEAFF. The CDR3, as DNA: TGTGCCAGCAGCTTAGCCAACAGGGGAAGAAACACTGAAGCTTTCTTT.

The chain employs TRBV9 and TRBJ1-2; 9 nucleotides match TRBD1. This CDR3 comprises 13 residues. V lost 7 bases, J lost 6 bases, and 7 bases stayed unmatched. CDR1 is SGDLS and CDR2 is YYNGEE in the germline V gene. The CDR3 here is CASGDRGGNGYTF. The DNA of the CDR3 is TGTGCCAGCGGAGACAGGGGGGGCAATGGCTACACCTTC.

This clone appeared once. This chain uses TRBV10-2 with TRBJ1-5; D might be TRBD1 (5 bases). Germline V gene lookup returns CDR1 WSHSY and CDR2 SAAADI. The CDR3 is 13 residues long. V was clipped by 5 bases and J by 1 base, with 6 bases between them. CDR3 DNA sequence: TGCGCCAGCAGTCCAGGGAGCAATCAGCCCCAGCATTTT. Protein: CASSPGSNQPQHF.

With respect to this clone: Other DNA sequences within the sample encode an identical CDR3. The V call is TRBV5-6, the J call TRBJ2-5; TRBD2 is a possible D gene (6 bases). The CDR3 is 14 amino acids. From germline, CDR1 is SGHDT and CDR2 YYEEEE. Trimming cost V 3 bases and J 4 bases, with 13 bases left between them. The CDR3 loop is CASSSLRAGETQYF. The CDR3 coding sequence is TGTGCCAGCAGCTCGCTACGAGCGGGAGAGACCCAGTACTTC.

The V gene is TRBV7-2, the J gene TRBJ1-5, with 8 bases that match TRBD1. The CDR3 runs 16 residues. The J segment lost 1 base and the V segment lost 1 base, leaving 3 bases of the junction unmatched. Germline V gives CDR1 SGHTA, CDR2 FQGNSA. The CDR3 is CASSLGTGRSNQPQHF. CDR3 DNA: TGTGCCAGCAGCTTAGGGACAGGGAGGAGCAATCAGCCCCAGCATTTT.

The rearrangement links TRBV6-4 to TRBJ2-1, with TRBD1 as a possible D gene (6 bases). The CDR3 consists of 15 residues. Trimming removed 7 bases at V and 4 bases at J, with 17 bases between. Per the germline V gene, CDR1 is MRHNA and CDR2 is SNTAGT. The CDR3 is CASIIGTFRYNEQFF. In DNA form, the CDR3 reads TGTGCCAGCATAATTGGGACATTTAGGTACAATGAGCAGTTCTTC.

This sequence joins TRBV28 and TRBJ2-7, with TRBD1 identical over 7 bases. CDR1 MDHEN and CDR2 SYDVKM come from the germline V gene. The CDR3 length is 12 residues. V dropped 6 bases and J dropped 7; count of bases not matched to a gene: 6. The CDR3 DNA sequence: TGTGCCAGCAGACAGCCGACAGGGGAGCAGTACTTC. This sequence encodes CASRQPTGEQYF. Supplemented by reference TRBV28 and TRBJ2-7, the full variable domain reads DVKVTQSSRYLVKRTGEKVFLECVQDMDHENMFWYRQDPGLGLRLIYFSYDVKMKEKGDIPEGYSVSREKKERFSLILESASTNQTSMYLCASRQPTGEQYFGPGTRLTVT.

This chain uses TRBV9 with TRBJ2-7, with 11 bases identical to TRBD2. This CDR3 has 18 residues. J was trimmed by 4 bases and V by 4 bases; bases with no gene match: 16. CDR1 SGDLS and CDR2 YYNGEE come from the germline V gene. In DNA, the CDR3 is TGTGCCAGCAGCCCTCGGGGGACTAGCGGTTCATTCGGGTACGAGCAGTACTTC. This encodes CASSPRGTSGSFGYEQYF.

CDR3 loop: CSVVGGLGETQYF. Written as DNA, the CDR3 is TGCAGCGTTGTAGGGGGGCTGGGAGAGACCCAGTACTTC. V gene TRBV29-1 combines with J gene TRBJ2-5, with D perhaps TRBD1 or TRBD2 (6 bases each). The CDR3 loop spans 13 amino acids. The germline CDR1 and CDR2 sequences are SQVTM and ANQGSEA. Trimming took 4 bases from V and 4 from J, leaving 13 bases between them.